The clone carrying this T cell receptor (beta chain) has a handful of counts. Per the germline V gene, CDR1 is MNHNS and CDR2 is SASEGT. The CDR3 length is 15 residues. V lost 2 bases and J lost 5; bases outside the gene matches: 6. The data were produced by immunoSEQ multiplex PCR, yet TCRdb's version contains in-frame clones alone and is incomplete. Among 500,000 to 650,000 clones listed, around three quarters were seen once. This sample was included in a study of shared clonotypes between healthy human individuals. The clonotype comes from a woman aged 40 to 49 in good health. Some clones in this sample may be carry-over from other donors' samples. Sequencing was done on a sample of PBMCs. The gene calls are TRBV6-1 and TRBJ1-5; TRBD1 matches 7 bases. In nucleotides, the CDR3 is TGTGCCAGCAGTGAAACGACAGGGTTCTATCAGCCCCAGCATTTT. As protein: CASSETTGFYQPQHF.